This is a list of T cell receptor beta chains from one sample in a study of CD8+ T cells in alopecia areata. This table comes from immunoSEQ multiplex PCR, and its TCRdb copy is limited to in-frame clones, with some not included. The sample includes approximately 82,000 clones, roughly 51% of them seen just once. Sequencing was performed on NKG2D-high CD8+ T cells sorted from blood. All receptors derive from a human donor with alopecia areata. Both conserved end residues are part of each CDR3. A D gene is named only where the DNA matches it firmly. A row's size may be missing; if present it is once, few, many or a size class.

clone_size,v_call,j_call,d_call,cdr3_aa,cdr3_nt
-,TRBV14,TRBJ2-7,-,CASSQVQGLEQYF,TGTGCCAGCAGCCAAGTACAGGGATTAGAGCAGTACTTC
-,TRBV5-4,TRBJ1-4,-,CASSFGGTQLFF,TGTGCCAGCAGCTTTGGTGGGACTCAACTGTTTTTT
-,TRBV28,TRBJ2-3,-,CASKPWGSTDTQYF,TGTGCCAGCAAGCCGTGGGGGAGCACAGATACGCAGTATTTT
-,TRBV5-1,TRBJ1-5,-,CASSLAGGGNQPQHF,TGCGCCAGCAGCTTGGCCGGAGGGGGCAATCAGCCCCAGCATTTT
-,TRBV29-1,TRBJ2-7,-,CSVVWGGSYEQYF,TGCAGCGTTGTCTGGGGAGGTTCCTACGAGCAGTACTTC
-,TRBV28,TRBJ2-5,-,CASSWARGETQYF,TGTGCCAGCAGCTGGGCGCGGGGAGAGACCCAGTACTTC
-,TRBV9,TRBJ2-3,-,CASKSRGGDTQYF,TGTGCCAGCAAGTCCCGAGGGGGAGATACGCAGTATTTT
few,TRBV6-5,TRBJ2-2,-,CASSYSGGRNTGELFF,TGTGCCAGCAGTTACTCCGGGGGTAGGAACACCGGGGAGCTGTTTTTT
-,TRBV13,TRBJ2-7,-,CASSLGGRGGYEQYF,TGTGCCAGCAGCTTAGGGGGCCGGGGCGGCTACGAGCAGTACTTC
-,TRBV5-1,TRBJ1-1,-,CASSLDGGGTEAFF,TGCGCCAGCAGCTTGGACGGAGGGGGCACTGAAGCTTTCTTT
-,TRBV27,TRBJ2-1,-,CASSFRGLHNEQFF,TGTGCCAGCAGTTTCCGGGGGCTCCACAATGAGCAGTTCTTC
-,TRBV18,TRBJ2-7,TRBD1,CASSPGQKAAAPYRLYEQYF,TGTGCCAGCTCACCGGGACAGAAGGCCGCAGCCCCATACCGACTCTACGAGCAGTACTTC
few,TRBV5-6,TRBJ2-7,TRBD1,CASSTDRESSYEQYF,TGTGCCAGCAGCACGGACAGGGAGTCCTCCTACGAGCAGTACTTC
once,TRBV4-1,TRBJ2-7,TRBD2,CASSQVDTSGAYEQYF,TGCGCCAGCAGCCAAGTTGATACTAGCGGGGCTTACGAGCAGTACTTC
few,TRBV28,TRBJ2-3,TRBD2,CASTDSLAESTDTQYF,TGTGCCAGCACTGATTCACTAGCGGAGTCCACAGATACGCAGTATTTT
-,TRBV12-5,TRBJ2-7,-,CASQSSYEQYF,TGTGCTAGTCAGAGTTCCTACGAGCAGTACTTC
-,TRBV7-2,TRBJ2-5,TRBD2,CASRGREGGETQYF,TGTGCCAGTCGTGGGCGGGAGGGAGGAGAGACCCAGTACTTC
few,TRBV7-9,TRBJ1-1,-,CASSRDVLRTEAFF,TGTGCCAGCAGCCGCGACGTACTGCGGACTGAAGCTTTCTTT